Listed below are T cell receptor beta chains from one sample, sequenced in a study of T cells in Graves' hyperthyroidism and ophthalmopathy. Using its own MiXCR run on the multiplex PCR reads, TCRdb lists one record per CDR3 protein. The sample has approximately 590,000 distinct CDR3 sequences; around 16% are singletons. Sequencing was performed on blood. The origin of the receptors is a woman aged 25 to 39 with Graves' hyperthyroidism. Both conserved end residues are part of each CDR3. Fields, in order: J gene, D gene, clone size, V gene, CDR3 length, CDR3 protein, CDR3 DNA. A D gene is named only where the DNA matches it firmly. Part of the rows lack a size; the others show once, few, many or a class for expanded clones.

>TRBJ1-1|NA|few|TRBV18|15
CASSPGGLMNTEAFF
TGTGCCAGCTCACCTGGCGGTTTAATGAACACTGAAGCTTTCTTT
>TRBJ2-2|NA|many|TRBV30|12
CAWSVYTGELFF
TGTGCCTGGAGCGTGTACACCGGGGAGCTGTTTTTT
>TRBJ1-1|NA|many|TRBV12-3/TRBV12-4|16
CASSLWVTGRGTEAFF
TGTGCCAGCAGTTTATGGGTAACAGGGAGAGGGACTGAAGCTTTCTTT
>TRBJ2-7|TRBD2|many|TRBV5-1|16
CASSDSLGGRSYEQYF
TGCGCCAGCAGCGACTCTTTGGGCGGGAGATCCTACGAGCAGTACTTC
>TRBJ2-3|NA|NA|TRBV12-5|11
CASVFSDTQYF
TGTGCTAGTGTTTTCTCGGATACGCAGTATTTT
>TRBJ2-1|TRBD2|NA|TRBV5-6|19
CASSFKQGLAGPLYNEQFF
TGTGCCAGCAGCTTCAAACAGGGACTAGCGGGACCACTTTACAATGAGCAGTTCTTC
>TRBJ2-7|NA|many|TRBV7-2|14
CASSLVNGNYEQYF
TGTGCCAGCAGCTTAGTTAACGGAAACTACGAGCAGTACTTC
>TRBJ1-5|NA|many|TRBV2|17
CASSEALRSGGNQPQHF
TGTGCCAGCAGTGAAGCGCTTCGATCGGGGGGCAATCAGCCCCAGCATTTT
>TRBJ1-5|NA|few|TRBV4-2|14
CASSQVGSNQPQHF
TGTGCCAGCAGCCAAGTAGGGAGCAATCAGCCCCAGCATTTT
>TRBJ1-1|TRBD1|many|TRBV2|17
CASDGGTDREIDTEAFF
TGTGCCAGCGACGGTGGCACAGACAGGGAGATAGACACTGAAGCTTTCTTT
>TRBJ2-7|TRBD2|NA|TRBV4-1|16
CASSQAISGDSYEQYF
TGCGCCAGCAGCCAAGCCATTAGCGGGGACTCCTACGAGCAGTACTTC
>TRBJ1-1|NA|many|TRBV7-2|14
CASSLGIGGTEAFF
TGTGCCAGCAGCTTAGGAATAGGCGGCACTGAAGCTTTCTTT
>TRBJ2-5|NA|few|TRBV9|15
CASSPPPADQETQYF
TGTGCCAGCAGCCCCCCCCCCGCGGACCAAGAGACCCAGTACTTC
>TRBJ2-1|TRBD2|many|TRBV5-1|15
CASTFGTSGNNEQFF
TGCGCCAGCACCTTCGGGACTAGCGGGAACAATGAGCAGTTCTTC
>TRBJ1-4|NA|few|TRBV30|13
CAWSLTTNEKLFF
TGTGCCTGGAGTCTTACAACTAATGAAAAACTGTTTTTT
>TRBJ2-1|NA|many|TRBV30|12
CAWNVLGSEQFF
TGTGCCTGGAATGTCCTAGGATCTGAGCAGTTCTTC
>TRBJ1-1|TRBD1|many|TRBV7-9|16
CASSTVTQGASSEAFF
TGTGCCAGCAGCACGGTGACGCAGGGGGCTTCCTCTGAAGCTTTCTTT
>TRBJ2-3|NA|many|TRBV2|15
CASSEGRVRTDTQYF
TGTGCCAGCAGTGAAGGGCGGGTTCGCACAGATACGCAGTATTTT
>TRBJ2-3|TRBD2|many|TRBV10-3|16
CAIKASGRGHTDTQYF
TGTGCCATCAAGGCTAGCGGGAGAGGGCACACAGATACGCAGTATTTT
>TRBJ1-1|NA|many|TRBV28|14
CASSFSRAYTEAFF
TGTGCCAGCAGTTTTAGCAGGGCTTACACTGAAGCTTTCTTT
>TRBJ2-3|NA|many|TRBV7-2|16
CASSLQAAISTDTQYF
TGTGCCAGCAGCTTACAAGCGGCAATTAGCACAGATACGCAGTATTTT
>TRBJ2-7|NA|many|TRBV6-5|14
CASSYAGTHYEQYF
TGTGCCAGCAGTTACGCCGGGACACACTACGAGCAGTACTTC
>TRBJ2-1|TRBD1|NA|TRBV11-2|18
CASSLAGTGGQSYNEQFF
TGTGCCAGCAGCTTAGCAGGGACAGGGGGCCAGTCCTACAATGAGCAGTTCTTC
>TRBJ2-1|NA|few|TRBV9|14
CASSVGGSQLEQFF
TGTGCCAGCAGCGTAGGGGGATCGCAACTTGAGCAGTTCTTC
>TRBJ2-7|TRBD2|many|TRBV27|14
CASRAGLVAYEQYF
TGTGCCAGCAGGGCGGGACTAGTCGCCTACGAGCAGTACTTC
>TRBJ2-5|NA|many|TRBV7-2|13
CASSGARSGTQYF
TGTGCCAGCAGCGGGGCGCGCAGCGGGACCCAGTACTTC
>TRBJ1-6|NA|few|TRBV5-5|15
CASSPTGYGNSPLHF
TGTGCCAGCAGCCCTACAGGGTATGGTAATTCACCCCTCCACTTT
>TRBJ1-5|NA|few|TRBV19|16
CASSIPQGGGNQPQHF
TGTGCCAGTAGTATCCCCCAGGGTGGAGGCAATCAGCCCCAGCATTTT
>TRBJ1-5|NA|many|TRBV27|17
CASSSRWTPHSNQPQHF
TGTGCCAGCAGTTCCCGCTGGACACCGCATAGCAATCAGCCCCAGCATTTT
>TRBJ2-7|NA|few|TRBV29-1|14
CSVEIGAGSYEQYF
TGCAGCGTTGAAATCGGGGCAGGTTCCTACGAGCAGTACTTC
>TRBJ2-2|NA|NA|TRBV19|16
CASSSGTLRRTGELFF
TGTGCCAGTAGTAGCGGGACTCTCCGGCGCACCGGGGAGCTGTTTTTT
>TRBJ2-3|TRBD2|many|TRBV5-1|20
CASSLWGPSGSFGRTDTQYF
TGCGCCAGCAGTCTGTGGGGCCCTAGCGGGAGTTTTGGGCGAACAGATACGCAGTATTTT
>TRBJ2-3|NA|many|TRBV6-1|13
CATSDRLADTQYF
TGTGCCACCTCGGACAGATTGGCAGATACGCAGTATTTT
>TRBJ1-4|NA|NA|TRBV28|15
CASRGEPGLNEKLSF
TGTGCCAGCAGAGGAGAACCGGGCCTAAATGAAAAACTGTCTTTT
>TRBJ2-3|TRBD2|many|TRBV12-3/TRBV12-4|15
CASSLSRLASDTQYF
TGTGCCAGCAGTTTGTCGAGACTAGCATCAGATACGCAGTATTTT
>TRBJ1-2|NA|many|TRBV30|12
CAWSMGSYGYTF
TGTGCCTGGAGTATGGGTTCCTATGGCTACACCTTC
>TRBJ2-7|TRBD1|many|TRBV10-2|14
CASSETGGQYEQYF
TGCGCCAGCAGTGAGACAGGGGGTCAGTACGAGCAGTACTTC
>TRBJ2-3|NA|few|TRBV30|13
CAWSAIPADTQYF
TGTGCCTGGAGCGCCATCCCAGCAGATACGCAGTATTTT